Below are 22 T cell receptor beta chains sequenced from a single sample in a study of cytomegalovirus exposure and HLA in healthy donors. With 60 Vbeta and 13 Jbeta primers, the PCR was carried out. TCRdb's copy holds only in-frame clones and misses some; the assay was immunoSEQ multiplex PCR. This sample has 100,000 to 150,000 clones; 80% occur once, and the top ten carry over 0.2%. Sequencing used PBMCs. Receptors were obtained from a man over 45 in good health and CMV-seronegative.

The CDR3 coding sequence is TGTGCCATCGCTAGGGCAGGGGGCAATTGCGAGCAGTACTTC. Protein: CAIARAGGNCEQYF. This chain joins TRBV27 and TRBJ2-7; 8 nucleotides match TRBD1. CDR1 and CDR2 (germline): MNHEY, SMNVEV (reference sequence). Germline trimming cut 10 bases from V and 6 bases from J; bases unmatched to any gene: 14. The CDR3 contains 14 residues.

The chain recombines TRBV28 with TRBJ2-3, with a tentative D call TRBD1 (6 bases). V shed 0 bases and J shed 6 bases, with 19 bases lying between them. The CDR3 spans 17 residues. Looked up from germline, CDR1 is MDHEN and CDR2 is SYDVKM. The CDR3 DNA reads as TGTGCCAGCAGTTTATGGGACAGCCACCAAAGGAAGGATACGCAGTATTTT. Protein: CASSLWDSHQRKDTQYF.

This CDR3 is CASSQTGPTQHF. The CDR3 DNA reads as TGTGCCAGCAGCCAAACAGGGCCGACCCAGCATTTT. J is TRBJ1-5 and V is TRBV9; D is possibly TRBD1 (6 bases). V was pared by 4 bases and J by 11 bases, with 13 bases between. The CDR3 length is 12 residues. CDR1 is SGDLS and CDR2 is YYNGEE in the germline V gene.

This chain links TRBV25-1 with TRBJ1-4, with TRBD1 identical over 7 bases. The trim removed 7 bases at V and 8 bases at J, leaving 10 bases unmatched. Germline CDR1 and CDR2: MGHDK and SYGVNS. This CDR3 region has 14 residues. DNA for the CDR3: TGTGCCAGCACGCACAGGGGCCCGAGGGAAAAACTGTTTTTT. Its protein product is CASTHRGPREKLFF.

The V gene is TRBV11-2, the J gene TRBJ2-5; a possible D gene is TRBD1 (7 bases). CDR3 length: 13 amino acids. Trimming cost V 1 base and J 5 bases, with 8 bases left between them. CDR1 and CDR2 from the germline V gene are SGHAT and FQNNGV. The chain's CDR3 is CASSLAGGETQYF. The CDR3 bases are TGTGCCAGCAGCTTAGCAGGGGGGGAGACCCAGTACTTC.

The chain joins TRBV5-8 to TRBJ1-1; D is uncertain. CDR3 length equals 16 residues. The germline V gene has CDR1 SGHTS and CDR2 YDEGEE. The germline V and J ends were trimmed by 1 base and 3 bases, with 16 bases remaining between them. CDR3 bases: TGTGCCAGCAGCTTGAATGATTTCGGGGTCCACACTGAAGCTTTCTTT. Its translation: CASSLNDFGVHTEAFF.

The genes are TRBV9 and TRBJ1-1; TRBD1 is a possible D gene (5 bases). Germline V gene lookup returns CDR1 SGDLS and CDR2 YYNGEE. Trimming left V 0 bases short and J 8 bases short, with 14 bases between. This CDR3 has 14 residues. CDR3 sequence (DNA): TGTGCCAGCAGCGTAGGTTTAGGGGAGGCGGAAGCTTTCTTT. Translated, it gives CASSVGLGEAEAFF.

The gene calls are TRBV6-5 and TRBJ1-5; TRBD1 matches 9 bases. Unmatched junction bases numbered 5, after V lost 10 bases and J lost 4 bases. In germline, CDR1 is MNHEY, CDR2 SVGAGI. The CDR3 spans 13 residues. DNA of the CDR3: TGTGCCACCCGGACAGGGGTAAATCAGCCCCAGCATTTT. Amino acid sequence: CATRTGVNQPQHF.

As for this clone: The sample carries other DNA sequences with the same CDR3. The CDR3: CASSQGYGYTF. CDR3 DNA sequence: TGTGCCAGCAGCCAGGGGTATGGCTACACCTTC. V is TRBV7-2 and J is TRBJ1-2, with D possibly being TRBD1 (6 bases). Germline V gene sequence: CDR1 SGHTA, CDR2 FQGNSA. V shed 5 bases and J shed 5 bases, with 6 bases lying between them. CDR3 size: 11 residues.

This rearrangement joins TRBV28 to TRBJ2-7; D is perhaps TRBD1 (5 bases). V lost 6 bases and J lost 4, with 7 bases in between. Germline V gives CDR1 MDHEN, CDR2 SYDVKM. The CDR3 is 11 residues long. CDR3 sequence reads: CASRSGYEQYF. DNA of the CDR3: TGTGCCAGCAGGTCAGGGTACGAGCAGTACTTC.

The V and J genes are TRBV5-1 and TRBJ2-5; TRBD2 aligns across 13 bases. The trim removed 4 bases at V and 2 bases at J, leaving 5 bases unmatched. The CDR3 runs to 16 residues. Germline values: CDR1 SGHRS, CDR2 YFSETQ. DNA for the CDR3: TGCGCCAGCAGCCTAAGGACTAGCGGGGGTCAAGAGACCCAGTACTTC. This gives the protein CASSLRTSGGQETQYF.

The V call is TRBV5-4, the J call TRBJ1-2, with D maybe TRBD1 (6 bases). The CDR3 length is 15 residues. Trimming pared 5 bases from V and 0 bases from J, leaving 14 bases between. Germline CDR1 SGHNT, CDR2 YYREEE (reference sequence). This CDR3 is CASRYRVVANYGYTF. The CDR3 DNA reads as TGTGCCAGCAGATACAGGGTCGTGGCTAACTATGGCTACACCTTC.

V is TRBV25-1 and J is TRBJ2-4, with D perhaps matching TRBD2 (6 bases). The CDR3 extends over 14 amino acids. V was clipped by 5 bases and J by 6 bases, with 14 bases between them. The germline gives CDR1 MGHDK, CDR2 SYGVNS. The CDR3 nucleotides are TGTGCCAGCAGTTCCCCCTACGGGGGAAACATTCAGTACTTC. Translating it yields CASSSPYGGNIQYF.

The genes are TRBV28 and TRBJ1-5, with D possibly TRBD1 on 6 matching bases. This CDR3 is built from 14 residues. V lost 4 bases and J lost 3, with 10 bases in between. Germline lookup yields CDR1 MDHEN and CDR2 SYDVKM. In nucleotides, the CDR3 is TGTGCCAGCAGTTCCCAGGGGTACAATCAGCCCCAGCATTTT. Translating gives CASSSQGYNQPQHF.

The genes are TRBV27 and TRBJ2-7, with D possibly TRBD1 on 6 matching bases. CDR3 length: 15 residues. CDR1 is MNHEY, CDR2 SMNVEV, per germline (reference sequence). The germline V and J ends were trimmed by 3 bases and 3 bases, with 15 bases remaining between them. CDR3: CASSFQVGGIYEQYF. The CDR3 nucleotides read TGTGCCAGCAGTTTTCAGGTAGGGGGAATCTACGAGCAGTACTTC.

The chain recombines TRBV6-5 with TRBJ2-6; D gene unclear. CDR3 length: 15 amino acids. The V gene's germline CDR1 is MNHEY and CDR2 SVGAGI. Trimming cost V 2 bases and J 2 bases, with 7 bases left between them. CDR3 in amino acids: CASSYGQTGANVLTF. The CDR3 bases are TGTGCCAGCAGTTACGGGCAGACTGGGGCCAACGTCCTGACTTTC.

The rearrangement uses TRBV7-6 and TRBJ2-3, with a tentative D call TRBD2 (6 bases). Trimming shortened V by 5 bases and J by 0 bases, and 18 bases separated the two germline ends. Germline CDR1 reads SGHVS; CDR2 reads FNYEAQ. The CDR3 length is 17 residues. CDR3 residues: CASSRHVAVPSTDTQYF. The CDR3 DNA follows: TGTGCCAGCAGCCGACACGTAGCGGTTCCTAGCACAGATACGCAGTATTTT.

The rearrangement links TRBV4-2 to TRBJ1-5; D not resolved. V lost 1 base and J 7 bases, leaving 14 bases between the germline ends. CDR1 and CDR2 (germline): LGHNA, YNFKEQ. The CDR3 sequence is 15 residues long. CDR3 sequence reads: CASSQADRSGQPQHF. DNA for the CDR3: TGTGCCAGCAGCCAAGCCGACCGAAGCGGCCAGCCCCAGCATTTT.

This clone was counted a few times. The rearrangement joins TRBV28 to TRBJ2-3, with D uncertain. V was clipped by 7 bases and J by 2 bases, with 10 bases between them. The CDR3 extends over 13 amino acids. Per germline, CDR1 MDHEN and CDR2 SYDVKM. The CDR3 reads CASMRQTTDTQYF. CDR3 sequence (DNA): TGTGCCAGCATGAGGCAGACCACAGATACGCAGTATTTT.

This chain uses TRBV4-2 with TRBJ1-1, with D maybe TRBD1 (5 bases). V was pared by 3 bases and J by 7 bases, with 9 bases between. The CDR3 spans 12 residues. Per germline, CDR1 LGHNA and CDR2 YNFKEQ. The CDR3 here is CASSQQGGEAFF. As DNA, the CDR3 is TGTGCCAGCAGCCAGCAGGGTGGTGAAGCTTTCTTT.

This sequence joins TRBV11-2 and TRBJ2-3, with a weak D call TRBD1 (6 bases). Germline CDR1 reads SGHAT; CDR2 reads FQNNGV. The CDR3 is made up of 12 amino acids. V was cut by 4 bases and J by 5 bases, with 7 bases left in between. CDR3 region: CASSSQGDTQYF. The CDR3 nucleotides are TGTGCCAGCAGCTCACAGGGAGATACGCAGTATTTT.

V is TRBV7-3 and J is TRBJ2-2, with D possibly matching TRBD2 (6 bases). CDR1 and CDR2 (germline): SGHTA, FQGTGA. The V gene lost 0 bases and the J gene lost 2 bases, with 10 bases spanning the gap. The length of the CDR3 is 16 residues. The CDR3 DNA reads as TGTGCCAGCAGCTTAACGCCGGGAGTCAACACCGGGGAGCTGTTTTTT. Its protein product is CASSLTPGVNTGELFF.